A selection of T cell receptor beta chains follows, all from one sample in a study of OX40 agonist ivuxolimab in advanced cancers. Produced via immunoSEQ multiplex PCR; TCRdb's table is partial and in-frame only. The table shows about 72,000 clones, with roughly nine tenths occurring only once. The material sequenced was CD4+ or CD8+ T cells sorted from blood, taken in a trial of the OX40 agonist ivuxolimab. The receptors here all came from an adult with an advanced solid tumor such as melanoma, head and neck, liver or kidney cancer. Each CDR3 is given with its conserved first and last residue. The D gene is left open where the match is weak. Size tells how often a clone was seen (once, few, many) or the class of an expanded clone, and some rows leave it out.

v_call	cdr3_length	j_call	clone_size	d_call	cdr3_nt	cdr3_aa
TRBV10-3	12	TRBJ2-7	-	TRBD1	TGTGCCATCAGTGGGACAGGGCACGAGCAGTACTTC	CAISGTGHEQYF
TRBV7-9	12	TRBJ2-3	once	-	TGTGCCAGCAGCTTAGCGGTAGATACGCAGTATTTT	CASSLAVDTQYF
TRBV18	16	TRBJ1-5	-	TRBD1	TGTGCCAGCTCACCGGCCACAGGGGTAAGCAATCAGCCCCAGCATTTT	CASSPATGVSNQPQHF
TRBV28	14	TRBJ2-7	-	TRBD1	TGTGCCAGCAGTGACGACAGGGGGCGCTACGAGCAGTACTTC	CASSDDRGRYEQYF
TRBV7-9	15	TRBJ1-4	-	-	TGTGCCAGCAGCTCTCCCCCGGATGGTAATGAAAAACTGTTTTTT	CASSSPPDGNEKLFF
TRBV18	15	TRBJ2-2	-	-	TGTGCCAGCTCACCCCCCGCCAGGGGTACCGGGGAGCTGTTTTTT	CASSPPARGTGELFF
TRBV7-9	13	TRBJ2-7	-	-	TGTGCCAGCAGCCTGGTAGGGGGTTACGAGCAGTACTTC	CASSLVGGYEQYF
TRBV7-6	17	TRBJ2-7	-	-	TGTGCCAGCAGCTTAGAAGCGGCAGGCCCACTCGTAAACGAGCAGTACTTC	CASSLEAAGPLVNEQYF
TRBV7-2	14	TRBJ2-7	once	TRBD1	TGTGCCAGCAGCGTCCAAACAGGGGGCTACGAGCAGTACTTC	CASSVQTGGYEQYF
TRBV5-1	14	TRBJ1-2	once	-	TGCGCCAGCAGCTTGGACACTGGAAACTATGGCTACACCTTC	CASSLDTGNYGYTF
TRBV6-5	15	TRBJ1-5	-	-	TGTGCCAGCAGTCCTCAGGGAGATAGCAATCAGCCCCAGCATTTT	CASSPQGDSNQPQHF
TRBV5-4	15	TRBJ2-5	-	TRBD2	TGTGCCAGCAGCTCGACGGGGGGGCTAGGGGAGACCCAGTACTTC	CASSSTGGLGETQYF
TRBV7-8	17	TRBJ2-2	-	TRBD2	TGTGCCAGCAGCTTAGCTCTGCTAGCGGGAAACACCGGGGAGCTGTTTTTT	CASSLALLAGNTGELFF
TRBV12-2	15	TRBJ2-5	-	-	TGTGCAAGTCGCTTAGGGGACAGGGTATGGGAGACCCAGTACTTC	CASRLGDRVWETQYF
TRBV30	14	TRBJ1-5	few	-	TGTGCCTGGAGTGTGGGGGCGGCGACAGAGCCCCAGCATTTT	CAWSVGAATEPQHF
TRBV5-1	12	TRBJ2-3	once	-	TGCGTCAGCAGCTTACAGGGAGATACGCAGTATTTT	CVSSLQGDTQYF
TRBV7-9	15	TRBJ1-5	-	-	TGTGCCAGCAGCCCCCGGGGCAATAGCAATCAGCCCCAGCATTTT	CASSPRGNSNQPQHF
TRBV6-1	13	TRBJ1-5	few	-	TGTGCCAGCAGTGAAGTGGCGTTTCAGCCCCAGCATTTT	CASSEVAFQPQHF
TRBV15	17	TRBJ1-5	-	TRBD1	TGTGCCACCAGCGCAGGGGGACAGGGGGCTGTAAGACAGCCCCAGCATTTT	CATSAGGQGAVRQPQHF
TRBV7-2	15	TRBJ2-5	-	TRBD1	TGTGCCAGCACCCAATGGGGACAGTACCAAGAGACCCAGTACTTC	CASTQWGQYQETQYF
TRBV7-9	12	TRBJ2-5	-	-	TGTGCCAGCAGCCGTGGGGGGCAGACCCAGTACTTC	CASSRGGQTQYF
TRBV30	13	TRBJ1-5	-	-	TGTGCCTGGGCCTCAGGGACGACTCAGCCCCAGCATTTT	CAWASGTTQPQHF
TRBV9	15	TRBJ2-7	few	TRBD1	TGTGCCAGCAGCAGACAGGGAGATTCCTCCTACGAGCAGTACTTC	CASSRQGDSSYEQYF
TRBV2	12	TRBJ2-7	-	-	TGTGCCAGCAGTCCCCAGGGATACGAGCAGTACTTC	CASSPQGYEQYF
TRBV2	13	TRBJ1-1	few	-	TGTGCCAGCACGGCAGGGGAGAACACTGAAGCTTTCTTT	CASTAGENTEAFF
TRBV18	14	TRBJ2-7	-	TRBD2	TGTGCCAGCTCACCTAGCGGGGAAACCTACGAGCAGTACTTC	CASSPSGETYEQYF
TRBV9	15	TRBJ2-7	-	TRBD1	TGTGCCAGCAGCCCTGGGACAGGGGGCATTTACGAGCAGTACTTC	CASSPGTGGIYEQYF
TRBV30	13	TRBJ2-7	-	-	TGTGCCTGGAAACAGGGAAGGAGGAACGAGCAGTACTTC	CAWKQGRRNEQYF
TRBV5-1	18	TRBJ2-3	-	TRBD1	TGCGCCAGCAGCTTCCTGGGACAGGCACTTACTAGCACAGATACGCAGTATTTT	CASSFLGQALTSTDTQYF
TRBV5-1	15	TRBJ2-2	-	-	TGCGCCAGCAGCTTTGGCCCAAAGGACATCGGGGAGCTGTTTTTT	CASSFGPKDIGELFF
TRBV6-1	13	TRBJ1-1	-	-	TGTGCCAGCAGCCAGACAGTAAACACTGAAGCTTTCTTT	CASSQTVNTEAFF
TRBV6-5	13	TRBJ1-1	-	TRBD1	TGTGCCAGCAATACAGGGGGCGCCCCCGAAGCTTTCTTT	CASNTGGAPEAFF
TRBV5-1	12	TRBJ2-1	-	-	TGCGCCAGCAGCTTGGGGGGGACTTCGCAGTTCTTC	CASSLGGTSQFF
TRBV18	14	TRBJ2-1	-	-	TGTGCCAGCTCCGGAATCCGCTCCTACAATGAGCAGTTCTTC	CASSGIRSYNEQFF
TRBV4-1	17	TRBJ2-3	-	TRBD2	TGCGCCAGCAGCCAAGATATACAGCGGGGGGGCCGAAATACGCAGTATTTT	CASSQDIQRGGRNTQYF
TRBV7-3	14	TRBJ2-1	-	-	TGTGCCAGCAGCTCCCCCCCGACTTACAATGAGCAGTTCTTC	CASSSPPTYNEQFF
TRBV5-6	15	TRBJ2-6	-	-	TGTGCCAGCAGCTCCTGGATCGCTGGGGCCAACGTCCTGACTTTC	CASSSWIAGANVLTF
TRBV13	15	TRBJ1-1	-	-	TGTGCCAGCAGCAGACAGGCCCTAATGAACACTGAAGCTTTCTTT	CASSRQALMNTEAFF
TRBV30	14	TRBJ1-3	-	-	TGTGCCTGGAGTGTCTCAGGGTCTGGAAACACCATATATTTT	CAWSVSGSGNTIYF
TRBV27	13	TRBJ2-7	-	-	TGTGCCAGCAGCTCTAACTCTGACAGAAGACAGTACTTC	CASSSNSDRRQYF
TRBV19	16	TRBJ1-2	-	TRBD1	TGTGCCAGTAGTATAGATCTAAGGACAGGAGTCCATGGCTACACCTTC	CASSIDLRTGVHGYTF